Detailed here is one T cell receptor (beta chain). The CDR3 contains 15 residues. Germline values: CDR1 SGHNT, CDR2 YYREEE (reference sequence). V was cut by 0 bases and J by 0 bases, with 7 bases left in between. This entry comes from a study of Ad26.COV2.S vaccination and SARS-CoV-2 variants. The wider study: Intramuscular Ad26.COV2.S at 5x10^10 or 1x10^11 viral particles.

The treatment denotes: some 20 received Ad26.COV2.S at low or high dose, single or two shots; about 5 received placebo; per-sample allocation not given. Sampling happened 63 days after the first vaccine or placebo injection. Boston hosted the donor, who was an adult aged 18-55 years. TCRdb keeps only in-frame clones here, not all; method: immunoSEQ multiplex PCR. This table has approximately 480,000 clones, approximately 90% appearing once. Sequenced material: peripheral blood, taken in a trial of Ad26.COV2.S vaccine versus placebo. This receptor was obtained from a person aged 18 to 65 who received the Ad26.COV2.S COVID-19 vaccine or a placebo. The J gene is TRBJ2-1, the V gene TRBV5-4; no firm D call. In DNA, the CDR3 is TGTGCCAGCAGCTTGGGACACCGCTCCTACAATGAGCAGTTCTTC. It encodes CASSLGHRSYNEQFF.